A single sample is the source of the 14 T cell receptor beta chains below, sequenced in a study of Graves' ophthalmopathy and Graves' hyperthyroidism. Transcripts of RNA were the source for amplifying TCR beta CDR3 regions. HTBI primers primed a first-round RT-PCR, and a second-round multiplex PCR followed. Using its own MiXCR run on the multiplex PCR reads, TCRdb lists one record per CDR3 protein. The table includes approximately 700,000 distinct CDR3 sequences, 40% detected once. The source material was peripheral blood. These receptors were collected from an adult man with Graves' ophthalmopathy.

V and J are TRBV25-1 and TRBJ1-2; no definite D call. This CDR3 comprises 14 residues. Trimming stripped 8 bases from V and 4 bases from J, with 17 bases between. Germline V gives CDR1 MGHDK, CDR2 SYGVNS. The chain's CDR3 is CASSRLLRFYGYTF. The CDR3, as DNA: TGTGCCAGCTCCCGACTTTTAAGGTTCTATGGCTACACCTTC.

This clonotype was counted many times. The chain carries TRBV10-3 and TRBJ1-4; the D is unclear. V lost 2 bases, J lost 7 bases, and 11 bases lay in between. The CDR3 covers 14 residues. In germline, CDR1 is ENHRY, CDR2 SYGVKD. CDR3 residues: CAISEGQRGEKLFF. The CDR3 DNA follows: TGTGCCATCAGTGAGGGTCAGAGAGGTGAAAAACTGTTTTTT.

This clonotype was counted only a few times. The rearrangement links TRBV5-1 to TRBJ2-5; TRBD2 aligns across 14 bases. Germline lookup yields CDR1 SGHRS and CDR2 YFSETQ. The CDR3 length is 16 residues. With 4 bases clipped from V and 5 bases from J, the junction kept 7 bases outside the gene matches. The CDR3 reads CASSLGLAGDEETQYF. In DNA, the CDR3 is TGCGCCAGCAGCCTGGGACTAGCGGGAGATGAGGAGACCCAGTACTTC.

This chain uses TRBV29-1 with TRBJ1-1; a possible D gene is TRBD1 (6 bases). From germline, CDR1 is SQVTM and CDR2 ANQGSEA. CDR3 length equals 12 residues. Deletions cut 6 bases from V and 4 bases from J, with 12 bases between. CDR3 coding DNA: TGCAGCGTATGGGACATAAGCACTGAAGCTTTCTTT. Its translation is CSVWDISTEAFF.

V gene TRBV20-1 combines with J gene TRBJ2-5, with a possible D match to TRBD2 (7 bases). Germline CDR1 DFQATT, CDR2 SNEGSKA (reference sequence). CDR3 length: 15 amino acids. With 3 bases removed from V and 5 bases from J, the gap between germline ends came to 19 bases. CDR3 region: CSASRGGLVWETQYF. CDR3 bases: TGCAGTGCTAGTAGGGGGGGCCTGGTTTGGGAGACCCAGTACTTC.

The chain uses TRBV10-3 and TRBJ1-6; D is uncertain. The CDR3 contains 14 residues. Germline V gene sequence: CDR1 ENHRY, CDR2 SYGVKD. The ends were cut back, 0 bases at V and 7 bases at J, with 7 bases in the middle. The DNA of the CDR3 is TGTGCCATCAGTGAGTCACACAACAATTCACCCCTCCACTTT. Its translation: CAISESHNNSPLHF.

V usage is TRBV7-2 and J usage is TRBJ2-7; no definite D call. V was pared by 4 bases and J by 5 bases, with 18 bases between. The CDR3 runs to 15 residues. Germline assignment: CDR1 SGHTA and CDR2 FQGNSA. The CDR3 reads CASSYGRALLNEQYF. CDR3 bases: TGTGCCAGCAGCTATGGACGGGCCCTCTTGAACGAGCAGTACTTC.

This chain joins TRBV9 and TRBJ2-2; 7 bases are shared with TRBD2. With V trimmed by 3 bases and J by 3 bases, 5 bases remained unmatched. This CDR3 has 15 amino acids. The germline V gene has CDR1 SGDLS and CDR2 YYNGEE. The CDR3 is CASSGGGWDTGELFF. Written as DNA, the CDR3 is TGTGCCAGCAGCGGGGGGGGTTGGGACACCGGGGAGCTGTTTTTT.

This clonotype was picked up a small number of times. CDR3 loop: CASSRDGTYNSPLHF. Written as DNA, the CDR3 is TGTGCCAGCAGTAGGGACGGGACTTATAATTCACCCCTCCACTTT. The rearrangement joins TRBV7-9 to TRBJ1-6; D is possibly TRBD1 (5 bases). V dropped 6 bases and J dropped 4 bases, with 13 bases sitting between them. This CDR3 region has 15 residues. The germline V gene has CDR1 SEHNR and CDR2 FQNEAQ (reference sequence).

As for this clonotype: A much bigger clone sits one base away, suggesting this may be a read error. Given the absence of the conserved phenylalanine or tryptophan at the CDR3 end, a read error is likely. CDR3: CASSSYSQETQYS. The CDR3 DNA follows: TGTGCCAGCAGCTCGTACAGTCAAGAGACCCAGTACTCC. The chain recombines TRBV7-9 with TRBJ2-5; D remains ambiguous. Germline CDR1 SEHNR, CDR2 FQNEAQ (reference sequence). V dropped 4 bases and J dropped 2 bases, with 8 bases sitting between them. The CDR3 length is 13 residues.

This clonotype was observed at least ten times. V is TRBV2 and J is TRBJ1-2; D not resolved. This CDR3 contains 12 residues. Deletions cut 8 bases from V and 7 bases from J, with 14 bases between. Germline CDR1 SNHLY, CDR2 FYNNEI. CDR3 in amino acids: CASVKGWGGYTF. The CDR3 coding sequence is TGTGCCAGCGTGAAAGGTTGGGGTGGCTACACCTTC.

V usage is TRBV7-8 and J usage is TRBJ1-1, with TRBD1 identical over 7 bases. CDR1 and CDR2 (germline): SGHVS, FQNEAQ. This CDR3 has 15 residues. V lost 8 bases to trimming and J lost 4 bases; unmatched junction nucleotides: 13. CDR3: CASSPPYRGGTEAFF. The CDR3 DNA reads as TGTGCCAGCTCACCACCGTACAGGGGCGGCACTGAAGCTTTCTTT.

This clonotype was recorded many times. The CDR3 reads CASSELAGDYEQYF. DNA of the CDR3: TGTGCCAGCAGCGAGCTAGCGGGAGACTACGAGCAGTACTTC. The V and J genes are TRBV9 and TRBJ2-7, with TRBD2 matching over 10 bases. There are 14 residues in the CDR3. Germline loops: CDR1 SGDLS, CDR2 YYNGEE. Trimming cost V 3 bases and J 3 bases; bases outside gene matches: 3. Full variable domain (missing parts from reference TRBV9 and TRBJ2-7): DSGVTQTPKHLITATGQRVTLRCSPRSGDLSVYWYQQSLDQGLQFLIQYYNGEERAKGNILERFSAQQFPDLHSELNLSSLELGDSALYFCASSELAGDYEQYFGPGTRLTVT.

This rearrangement joins TRBV2 to TRBJ1-2; TRBD1 might be the D (6 bases). CDR3 length equals 13 residues. V dropped 3 bases and J dropped 6 bases, with 11 bases sitting between them. Germline CDR1 is SNHLY and CDR2 is FYNNEI. This CDR3 reads CASSDTGRDGYTF. The CDR3 coding sequence is TGTGCCAGCAGTGACACAGGGCGGGATGGCTACACCTTC.